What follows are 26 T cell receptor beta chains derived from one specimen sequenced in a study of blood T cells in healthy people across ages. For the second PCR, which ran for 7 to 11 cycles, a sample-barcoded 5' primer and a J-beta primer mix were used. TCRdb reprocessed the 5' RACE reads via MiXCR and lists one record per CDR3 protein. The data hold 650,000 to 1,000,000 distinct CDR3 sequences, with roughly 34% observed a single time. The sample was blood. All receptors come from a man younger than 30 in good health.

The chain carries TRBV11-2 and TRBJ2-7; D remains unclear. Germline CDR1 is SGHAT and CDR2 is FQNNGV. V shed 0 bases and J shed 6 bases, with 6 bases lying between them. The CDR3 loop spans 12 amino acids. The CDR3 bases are TGTGCCAGCAGCTTAGATTACGGCGAGCAGTACTTC. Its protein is CASSLDYGEQYF. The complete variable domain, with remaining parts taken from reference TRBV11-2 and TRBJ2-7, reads EAGVAQSPRYKIIEKRQSVAFWCNPISGHATLYWYQQILGQGPKLLIQFQNNGVVDDSQLPKDRFSAERLKGVDSTLKIQPAKLEDSAVYLCASSLDYGEQYFGPGTRLTVT.

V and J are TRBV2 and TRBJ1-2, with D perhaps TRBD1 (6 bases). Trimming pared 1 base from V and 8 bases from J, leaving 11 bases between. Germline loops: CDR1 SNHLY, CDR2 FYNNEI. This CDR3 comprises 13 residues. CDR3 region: CASSEGEGGGYTF. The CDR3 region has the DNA TGTGCCAGCAGTGAAGGGGAGGGGGGAGGCTACACCTTC.

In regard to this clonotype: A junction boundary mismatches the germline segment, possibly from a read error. The CDR3 reads CNARSGTGIGDSPLHF. DNA of the CDR3: TGCAATGCTCGCTCCGGGACAGGCATCGGGGATTCACCCCTCCACTTT. The J gene is TRBJ1-6, the V gene TRBV20-1; TRBD1 matches at 8 bases. Germline lookup yields CDR1 DFQATT and CDR2 SNEGSKA (reference sequence). CDR3 size: 16 residues.

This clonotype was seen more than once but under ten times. This CDR3 is CASSPSGLSGANVLTF. The CDR3 DNA reads as TGTGCCAGCTCACCATCAGGGCTCTCTGGGGCCAACGTCCTGACTTTC. The V gene is TRBV18, the J gene TRBJ2-6, with a tentative D call TRBD1 (5 bases). Germline assignment: CDR1 KGHSH and CDR2 LQKENI. The CDR3 has 16 residues. Deletions cut 2 bases from V and 0 bases from J, with 8 bases between.

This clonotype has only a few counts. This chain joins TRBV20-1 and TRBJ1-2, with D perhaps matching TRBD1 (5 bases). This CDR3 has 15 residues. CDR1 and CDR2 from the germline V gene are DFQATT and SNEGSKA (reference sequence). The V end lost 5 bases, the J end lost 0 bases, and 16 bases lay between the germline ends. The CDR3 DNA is TGCAGTGCTCGGACACCCTCCGGGGCTAACTATGGCTACACCTTC. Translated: CSARTPSGANYGYTF.

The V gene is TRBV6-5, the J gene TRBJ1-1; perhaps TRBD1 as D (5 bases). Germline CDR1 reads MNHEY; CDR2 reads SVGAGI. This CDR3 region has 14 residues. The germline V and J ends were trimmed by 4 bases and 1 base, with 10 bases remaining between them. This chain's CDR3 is CASSSGIRNTEAFF. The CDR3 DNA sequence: TGTGCCAGCAGTTCAGGGATTCGGAACACTGAAGCTTTCTTT.

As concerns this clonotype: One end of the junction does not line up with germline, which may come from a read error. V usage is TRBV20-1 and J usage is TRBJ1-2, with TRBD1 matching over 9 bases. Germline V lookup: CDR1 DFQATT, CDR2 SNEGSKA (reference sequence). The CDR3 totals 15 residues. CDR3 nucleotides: TGCAGTGCTAGACCCGGGACAGGGTCATCACATGGCTGCACCTTC. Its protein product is CSARPGTGSSHGCTF.

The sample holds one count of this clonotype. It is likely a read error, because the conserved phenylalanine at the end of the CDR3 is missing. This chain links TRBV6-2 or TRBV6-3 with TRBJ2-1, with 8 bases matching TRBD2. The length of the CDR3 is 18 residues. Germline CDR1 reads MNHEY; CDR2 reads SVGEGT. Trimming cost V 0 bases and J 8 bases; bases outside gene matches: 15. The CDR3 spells CASSYSSAYSGVVDEQFL. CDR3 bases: TGTGCCAGCAGTTACTCGAGTGCCTATAGCGGGGTGGTGGATGAGCAGTTCTTG.

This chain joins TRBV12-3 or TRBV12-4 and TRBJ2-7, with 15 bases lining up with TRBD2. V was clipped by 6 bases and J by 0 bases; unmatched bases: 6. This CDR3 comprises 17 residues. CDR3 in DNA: TGTGCCAGCAGAAGTGGACTAGCGGGAGGGAGCTCCTACGAGCAGTACTTC. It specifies CASRSGLAGGSSYEQYF.

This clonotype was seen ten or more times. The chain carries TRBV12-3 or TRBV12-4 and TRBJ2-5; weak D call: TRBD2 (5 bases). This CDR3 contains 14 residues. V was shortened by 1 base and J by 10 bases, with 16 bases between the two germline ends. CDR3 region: CASSLGRTARDQYF. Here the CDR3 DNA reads TGTGCCAGCAGTTTAGGCCGGACTGCCAGAGACCAGTACTTC.

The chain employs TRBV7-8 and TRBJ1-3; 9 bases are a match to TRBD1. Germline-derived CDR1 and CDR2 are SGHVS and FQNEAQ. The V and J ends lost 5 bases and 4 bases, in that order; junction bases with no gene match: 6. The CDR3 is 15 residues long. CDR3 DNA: TGTGCCAGCAGCAAAAACAGGGGGCCGGGAAACACCATATATTTT. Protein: CASSKNRGPGNTIYF.

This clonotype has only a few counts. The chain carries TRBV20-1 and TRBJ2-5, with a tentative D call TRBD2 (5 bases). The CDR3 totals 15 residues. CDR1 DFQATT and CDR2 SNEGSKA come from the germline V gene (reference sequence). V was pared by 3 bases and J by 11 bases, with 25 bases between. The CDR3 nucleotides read TGCAGTGCTAGCCGTGGTGGCGTCAAAGGAGGTGAGCAGTACTTC. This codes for CSASRGGVKGGEQYF.

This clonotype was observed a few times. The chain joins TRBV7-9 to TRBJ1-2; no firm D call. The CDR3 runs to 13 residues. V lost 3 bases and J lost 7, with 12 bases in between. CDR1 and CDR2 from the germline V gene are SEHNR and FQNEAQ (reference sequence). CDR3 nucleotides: TGTGCCAGCAGCTTCAGTACATCGGGTGGCTACACCTTC. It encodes CASSFSTSGGYTF. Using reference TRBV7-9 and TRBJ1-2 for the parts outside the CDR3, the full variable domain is DTGVSQNPRHKITKRGQNVTFRCDPISEHNRLYWYRQTLGQGPEFLTYFQNEAQLEKSRLLSDRFSAERPKGSFSTLEIQRTEQGDSAMYLCASSFSTSGGYTFGSGTRLTVV.

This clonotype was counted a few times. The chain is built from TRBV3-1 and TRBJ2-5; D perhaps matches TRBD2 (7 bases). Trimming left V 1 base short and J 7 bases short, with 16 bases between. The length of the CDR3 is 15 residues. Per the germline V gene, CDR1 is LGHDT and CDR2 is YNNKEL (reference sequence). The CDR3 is CASSQGLAGAGTQYF. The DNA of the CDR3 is TGTGCCAGCAGCCAAGGACTAGCAGGGGCAGGGACCCAGTACTTC.

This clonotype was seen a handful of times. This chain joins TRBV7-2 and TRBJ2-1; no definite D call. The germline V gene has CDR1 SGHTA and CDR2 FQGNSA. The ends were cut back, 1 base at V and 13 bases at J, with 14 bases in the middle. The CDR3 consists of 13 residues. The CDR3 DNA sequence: TGTGCCAGCAGCTTAGACTCTGAAGAGACCCAGTTCTTC. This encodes CASSLDSEETQFF.

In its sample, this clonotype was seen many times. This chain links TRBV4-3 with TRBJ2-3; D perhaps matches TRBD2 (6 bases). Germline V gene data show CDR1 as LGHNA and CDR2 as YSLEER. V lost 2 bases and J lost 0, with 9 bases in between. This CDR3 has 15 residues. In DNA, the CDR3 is TGCGCCAGCAGCCAAATACGGGAGAGCACAGATACGCAGTATTTT. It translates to CASSQIRESTDTQYF.

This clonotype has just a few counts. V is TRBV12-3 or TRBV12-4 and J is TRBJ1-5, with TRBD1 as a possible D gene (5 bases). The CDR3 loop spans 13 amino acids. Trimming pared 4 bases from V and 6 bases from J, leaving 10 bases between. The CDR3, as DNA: TGTGCCAGCAGTTGGGGGGACGGTCAGCCCCAGCATTTT. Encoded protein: CASSWGDGQPQHF.

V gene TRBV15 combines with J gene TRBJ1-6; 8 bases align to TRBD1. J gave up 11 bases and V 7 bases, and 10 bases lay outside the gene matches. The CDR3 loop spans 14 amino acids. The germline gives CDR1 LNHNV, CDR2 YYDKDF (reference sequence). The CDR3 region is CATTQDREWAPLHF. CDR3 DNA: TGTGCCACCACCCAGGACAGGGAATGGGCACCCCTCCACTTT.

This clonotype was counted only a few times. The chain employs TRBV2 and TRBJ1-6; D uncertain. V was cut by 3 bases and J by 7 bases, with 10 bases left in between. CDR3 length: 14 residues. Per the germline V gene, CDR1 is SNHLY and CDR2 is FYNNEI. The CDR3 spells CASSDDRGNSPLHF. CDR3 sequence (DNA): TGTGCCAGCAGTGACGATCGGGGAAATTCACCCCTCCACTTT. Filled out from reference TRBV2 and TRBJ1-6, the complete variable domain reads EPEVTQTPSHQVTQMGQEVILRCVPISNHLYFYWYRQILGQKVEFLVSFYNNEISEKSEIFDDQFSVERPDGSNFTLKIRSTKLEDSAMYFCASSDDRGNSPLHFGNGTRLTVT.

Here the CDR3 reads CASSSTRGRGRSQPQHF. The CDR3 DNA reads TGTGCCAGCAGCTCGACGCGGGGCCGGGGTCGGTCTCAGCCCCAGCATTTT. The chain has TRBV7-2 and TRBJ1-5; D may be TRBD1 (5 bases). The CDR3 length is 17 residues. V dropped 4 bases and J dropped 6 bases, with 22 bases sitting between them. Germline lookup yields CDR1 SGHTA and CDR2 FQGNSA. Looking up the rest from reference TRBV7-2 and TRBJ1-5 gives the full variable domain: GAGVSQSPSNKVTEKGKDVELRCDPISGHTALYWYRQSLGQGLEFLIYFQGNSAPDKSGLPSDRFSAERTGGSVSTLTIQRTQQEDSAVYLCASSSTRGRGRSQPQHFGDGTRLSIL.

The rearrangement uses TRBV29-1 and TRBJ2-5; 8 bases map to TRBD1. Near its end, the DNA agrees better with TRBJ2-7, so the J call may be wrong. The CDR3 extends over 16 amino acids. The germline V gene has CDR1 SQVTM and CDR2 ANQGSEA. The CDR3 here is CSVEDSGQGSRYEQYF. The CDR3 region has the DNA TGCAGCGTTGAAGATTCTGGACAGGGATCTAGGTACGAGCAGTACTTC.

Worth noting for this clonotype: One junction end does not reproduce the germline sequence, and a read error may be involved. CDR3 in amino acids: CASSLSAGGNQPKHF. The CDR3 coding sequence is TGTGCCAGCAGTCTCTCGGCGGGTGGTAATCAGCCCAAGCATTTT. The chain couples TRBV6-5 to TRBJ1-5; D not certain. Germline V gene data show CDR1 as MNHEY and CDR2 as SVGAGI. The CDR3 runs to 15 residues.

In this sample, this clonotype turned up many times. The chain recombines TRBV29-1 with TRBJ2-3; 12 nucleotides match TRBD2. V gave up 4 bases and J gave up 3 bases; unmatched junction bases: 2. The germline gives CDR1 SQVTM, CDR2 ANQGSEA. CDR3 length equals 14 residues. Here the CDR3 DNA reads TGCAGCGTTGGGACTAGCGGGGTAACAGATACGCAGTATTTT. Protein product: CSVGTSGVTDTQYF.

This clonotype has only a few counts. Here the CDR3 reads CASSSDRGSGQPQHF. CDR3 DNA: TGTGCCAGCAGCTCCGACAGGGGGAGTGGGCAGCCCCAGCATTTT. The chain links TRBV27 to TRBJ1-5; 9 bases line up with TRBD1. The V gene end was trimmed by 6 bases and the J gene end by 7 bases; junction bases not matched to a gene: 10. Germline CDR1 MNHEY, CDR2 SMNVEV (reference sequence). CDR3 length: 15 amino acids.

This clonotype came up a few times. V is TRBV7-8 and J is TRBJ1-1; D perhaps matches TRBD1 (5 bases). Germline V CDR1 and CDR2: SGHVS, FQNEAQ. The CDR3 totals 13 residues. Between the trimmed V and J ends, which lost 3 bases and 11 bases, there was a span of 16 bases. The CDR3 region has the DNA TGTGCCAGCAGCTTGGGACTGGTGGTAGAGGCTTTCTTT. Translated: CASSLGLVVEAFF.

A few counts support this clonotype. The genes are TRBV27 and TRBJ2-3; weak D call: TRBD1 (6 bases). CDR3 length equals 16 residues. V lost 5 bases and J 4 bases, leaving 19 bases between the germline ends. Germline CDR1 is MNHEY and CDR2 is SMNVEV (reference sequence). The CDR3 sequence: CASSPSGHQGADTQYF. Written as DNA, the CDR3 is TGTGCCAGCAGTCCCTCGGGACATCAAGGAGCAGATACGCAGTATTTT.